This T cell receptor beta chain was documented in a study of T cell repertoires in cytomegalovirus infection. About the study: Both recently identified HLA-C-restricted and well-studied HLA-B-restricted CMV epitopes were used in the study. From public TCR beta signatures came an indication of both CMV infection and matching HLA type. General study points: Dominating the ex vivo response were HLA-C-restricted CMV-specific TCR beta clonotypes.

This clonotype was detected only a few times. Its antigen is not identified. The CDR3 length is 16 residues. V was pared by 1 base and J by 6 bases, with 11 bases of the junction left unmatched. TCRdb called the reads again in MiXCR, with one record for every CDR3 protein. The data show about 920,000 distinct CDR3 sequences, approximately 30% seen once. This chain links TRBV12-3 or TRBV12-4 with TRBJ2-7; 8 nucleotides agree with TRBD1. The receptor's source is a human donor in good health (CMV status not recorded). Some clones in this sample may be carry-over from other donors' samples. Sequencing was performed on cultured CD8+ T cells from PBMCs, taken from culture after CMV antigen stimulation. The CDR3 reads CASSLGWPGQGAEQYV. For the CDR3, the DNA is TGTGCCAGCAGTTTAGGTTGGCCAGGACAGGGTGCCGAGCAGTACGTC.